The 10 T cell receptor beta chains below all came from one sample that was sequenced in a study of CD8+ T cells in alopecia areata. The treatment denotes: oral pan-JAK inhibitor, 5-10 mg twice daily. Reverse transcribed after extraction, RNA yielded cDNA as the sequencing template. Data came from immunoSEQ multiplex PCR; TCRdb stores just in-frame clones and leaves some out. The sample comprises 35,000 to 45,000 clones, roughly 92% of which are singletons, and over 15% rests with the top ten. The input for sequencing was CD8+ T cells sorted from blood, taken at week 24, from a patient treated with tofacitinib. The receptors shown here come from a human donor with alopecia areata.

This sequence joins TRBV9 and TRBJ2-1, with D perhaps TRBD2 (5 bases). The CDR3 extends over 14 amino acids. Germline CDR1 reads SGDLS; CDR2 reads YYNGEE. V lost 4 bases and J lost 2, with 10 bases in between. Here the CDR3 reads CASSPSGTYNEQFF. In nucleotides, the CDR3 is TGTGCCAGCAGCCCGTCCGGGACCTACAATGAGCAGTTCTTC. The whole variable domain, remainder taken from reference TRBV9 and TRBJ2-1, is DSGVTQTPKHLITATGQRVTLRCSPRSGDLSVYWYQQSLDQGLQFLIQYYNGEERAKGNILERFSAQQFPDLHSELNLSSLELGDSALYFCASSPSGTYNEQFFGPGTRLTVL.

This clone has just one count. V and J are TRBV9 and TRBJ2-7, with unresolved D. The V gene lost 4 bases and the J gene lost 2 bases, with 19 bases spanning the gap. Germline values: CDR1 SGDLS, CDR2 YYNGEE. CDR3 length: 16 amino acids. The CDR3 nucleotides are TGTGCCAGCAGCCCGATGGCTGGCGGAACAACCTACGAGCAGTACTTC. Translating it yields CASSPMAGGTTYEQYF. The full variable domain, completed using reference TRBV9 and TRBJ2-7, is DSGVTQTPKHLITATGQRVTLRCSPRSGDLSVYWYQQSLDQGLQFLIQYYNGEERAKGNILERFSAQQFPDLHSELNLSSLELGDSALYFCASSPMAGGTTYEQYFGPGTRLTVT.

The V gene is TRBV6-6, the J gene TRBJ2-1; D gene ambiguous. This CDR3 is built from 12 residues. Trimming stripped 2 bases from V and 9 bases from J, with 8 bases between. Germline lookup yields CDR1 MNHNY and CDR2 SVGAGI (reference sequence). DNA of the CDR3: TGTGCCAGCAGTTACCTGATAGGTGAGCAGTTCTTC. Its translation: CASSYLIGEQFF.

The chain combines TRBV28 with TRBJ2-1, with 8 bases identical to TRBD2. Germline V gives CDR1 MDHEN, CDR2 SYDVKM. The CDR3 runs 14 residues. The V gene end was trimmed by 2 bases and the J gene end by 14 bases; junction bases not matched to a gene: 11. CDR3 sequence reads: CASSLKVAGLMKFF. CDR3 sequence (DNA): TGTGCCAGCAGTTTAAAGGTAGCGGGGCTCATGAAGTTCTTC.

The rearrangement uses TRBV6-1 and TRBJ2-1; the match to TRBD2 covers 8 bases. With 7 bases clipped from V and 0 bases from J, the junction kept 5 bases outside the gene matches. Germline loops: CDR1 MNHNS, CDR2 SASEGT. The CDR3 has 15 amino acids. CDR3 loop: CASTVGGGSYNEQFF. CDR3 in DNA: TGTGCCAGCACCGTCGGGGGGGGCTCCTACAATGAGCAGTTCTTC.

This clone was detected only once. The chain joins TRBV19 to TRBJ1-1; D not resolved. Trimming shortened V by 4 bases and J by 0 bases, and 21 bases separated the two germline ends. The CDR3 extends over 18 amino acids. Germline V gene data show CDR1 as LNHDA and CDR2 as SQIVND (reference sequence). The CDR3 here is CASSTLWPDGSMNTEAFF. In nucleotides, the CDR3 is TGTGCCAGTAGTACGCTTTGGCCAGACGGGAGCATGAACACTGAAGCTTTCTTT.

The CDR3: CASRAGTYNTGELFF. In DNA form, the CDR3 reads TGTGCCAGCAGAGCCGGGACTTATAACACCGGGGAGCTGTTTTTT. The V and J genes are TRBV28 and TRBJ2-2; D perhaps matches TRBD2 (6 bases). V was trimmed by 6 bases and J by 2 bases, leaving 13 bases between them. The CDR3 covers 15 residues. The germline V gene has CDR1 MDHEN and CDR2 SYDVKM.

V gene TRBV7-9 combines with J gene TRBJ2-5; D is uncertain. Germline CDR1 reads SEHNR; CDR2 reads FQNEAQ (reference sequence). The length of the CDR3 is 13 residues. With 5 bases removed from V and 2 bases from J, the gap between germline ends came to 9 bases. The CDR3 coding sequence is TGTGCCAGCAGCGCCGGAGAGCAAGAGACCCAGTACTTC. Amino acid sequence: CASSAGEQETQYF.

The chain employs TRBV6-5 and TRBJ2-4, with D hard to call. The CDR3 extends over 11 amino acids. Trimming cost V 2 bases and J 7 bases, with 3 bases left between them. CDR1 MNHEY and CDR2 SVGAGI come from the germline V gene. This chain's CDR3 is CASSYGNIQYF. CDR3 DNA sequence: TGTGCCAGCAGTTACGGGAACATTCAGTACTTC.

The chain uses TRBV30 and TRBJ2-7; 7 bases align to TRBD1. Germline loops: CDR1 GTSNPN, CDR2 SVGIG (reference sequence). CDR3 length: 12 residues. The junction had 7 bases not matched to a gene; V was cut back by 4 bases and J by 7 bases. CDR3 nucleotides: TGTGCCTGGACAGGGGGTTCTGGAGAGCAGTACTTC. It yields the protein CAWTGGSGEQYF.